This T cell receptor (beta chain) was found in a study of prognosis after radiotherapy for stage I lung cancer. Across the whole study: Delivery of radiotherapy was by SBRT in 3 to 5 fractions at a biologically effective dose of at least 100 Gy. General study results and limits: Stereotactic body radiation therapy was followed by a fall in unique TCR clone counts, with a median of approximately 9,100 versus 7,200.

This clonotype was found many times. Its antigen remains unknown. Germline CDR1 is SGHDN and CDR2 is FVKESK. The CDR3 runs to 19 residues. V lost 0 bases to trimming and J lost 0 bases, with 18 bases between them. Multiplex PCR in two rounds served to amplify TCR beta CDR3 from genomic DNA. Each TRBV and TRBJ gene had its own primer in the first PCR round. TCRdb itself ran the multiplex PCR reads through MiXCR, one entry per CDR3 protein. The sample carries 26,000 or so distinct CDR3 sequences, 25% to 35% recorded once. The chain carries TRBV14 and TRBJ2-1; D gene uncertain. The TCR originated in a donor aged 50 or older with non-small cell lung cancer. Specimen: PBMCs, collected before or after stereotactic body radiation therapy (not recorded which). CDR3 protein: CASSQDQVSRLSSYNEQFF. Here the CDR3 DNA reads TGTGCCAGCAGCCAAGATCAAGTTAGTAGGCTTAGCTCCTACAATGAGCAGTTCTTC. The entire variable domain, with the rest obtained from reference TRBV14 and TRBJ2-1, is as follows: EAGVTQFPSHSVIEKGQTVTLRCDPISGHDNLYWYRRVMGKEIKFLLHFVKESKQDESGMPNNRFLAERTGGTYSTLKVQPAELEDSGVYFCASSQDQVSRLSSYNEQFFGPGTRLTVL.